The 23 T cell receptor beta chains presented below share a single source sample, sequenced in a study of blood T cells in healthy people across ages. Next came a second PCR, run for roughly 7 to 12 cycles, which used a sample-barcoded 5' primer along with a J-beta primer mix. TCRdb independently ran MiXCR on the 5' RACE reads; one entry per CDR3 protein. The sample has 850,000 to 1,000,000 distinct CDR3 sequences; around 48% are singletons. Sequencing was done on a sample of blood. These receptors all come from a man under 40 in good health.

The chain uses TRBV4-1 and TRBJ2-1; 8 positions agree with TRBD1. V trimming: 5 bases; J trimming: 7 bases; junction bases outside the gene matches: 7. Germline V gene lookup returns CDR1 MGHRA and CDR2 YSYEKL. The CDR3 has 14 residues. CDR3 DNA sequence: TGCGCCAGCAGCACACCGGGACAGGCAAATGAGCAGTTCTTC. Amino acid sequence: CASSTPGQANEQFF.

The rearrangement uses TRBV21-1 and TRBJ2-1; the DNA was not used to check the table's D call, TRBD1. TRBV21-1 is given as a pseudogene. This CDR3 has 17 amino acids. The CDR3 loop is CASSKAPRGEKNNEQFF. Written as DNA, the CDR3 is TGTGCCAGCAGCAAAGCCCCTCGGGGGGAGAAGAACAATGAGCAGTTCTTC.

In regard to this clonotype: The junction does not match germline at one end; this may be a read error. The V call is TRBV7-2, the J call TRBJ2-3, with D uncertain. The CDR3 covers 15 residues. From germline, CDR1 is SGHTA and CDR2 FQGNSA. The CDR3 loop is CASSPGGKRTDTQYF. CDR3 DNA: TGCGCCAGCAGCCCCGGTGGGAAGCGCACAGATACGCAGTATTTT.

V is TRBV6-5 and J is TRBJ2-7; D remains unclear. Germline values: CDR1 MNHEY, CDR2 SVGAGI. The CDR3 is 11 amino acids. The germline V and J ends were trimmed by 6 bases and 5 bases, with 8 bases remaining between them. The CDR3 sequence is CASSTLHEQYF. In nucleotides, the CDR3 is TGTGCCAGCAGCACGCTGCACGAGCAGTACTTC.

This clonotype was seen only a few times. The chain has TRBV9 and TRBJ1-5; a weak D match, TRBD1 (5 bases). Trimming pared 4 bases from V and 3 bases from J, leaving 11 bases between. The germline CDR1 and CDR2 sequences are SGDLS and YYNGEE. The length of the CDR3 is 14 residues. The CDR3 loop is CASSRGDFNQPQHF. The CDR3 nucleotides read TGTGCCAGCAGCAGAGGGGACTTCAATCAGCCCCAGCATTTT.

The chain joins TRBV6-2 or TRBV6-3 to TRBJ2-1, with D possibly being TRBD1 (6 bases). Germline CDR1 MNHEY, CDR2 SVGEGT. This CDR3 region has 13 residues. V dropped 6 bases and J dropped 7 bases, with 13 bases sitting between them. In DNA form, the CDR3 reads TGTGCCAGCAGAATCGGGACATTTAATGAGCAGTTCTTC. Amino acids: CASRIGTFNEQFF.

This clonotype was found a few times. CDR3 amino acids: CASSQDYQETNTEAFF. The DNA for the CDR3 is TGCGCCAGCAGCCAAGATTATCAGGAGACGAACACTGAAGCTTTCTTT. J is TRBJ1-1 and V is TRBV4-3; no firm D call. V was shortened by 0 bases and J by 1 base, with 12 bases between the two germline ends. CDR1 and CDR2 from the germline V gene are LGHNA and YSLEER. The CDR3 runs 16 residues.

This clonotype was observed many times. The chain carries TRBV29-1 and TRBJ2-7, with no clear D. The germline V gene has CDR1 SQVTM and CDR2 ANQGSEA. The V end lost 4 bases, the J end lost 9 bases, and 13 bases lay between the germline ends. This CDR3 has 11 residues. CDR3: CSVVVDWGQYF. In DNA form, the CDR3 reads TGCAGCGTTGTGGTGGATTGGGGGCAGTACTTC.

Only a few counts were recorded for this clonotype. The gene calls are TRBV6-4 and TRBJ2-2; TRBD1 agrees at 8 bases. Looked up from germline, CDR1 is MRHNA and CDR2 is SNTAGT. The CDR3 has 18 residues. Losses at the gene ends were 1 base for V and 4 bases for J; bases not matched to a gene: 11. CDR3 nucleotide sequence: TGTGCCAGCAGTGACTGGCAGGGGGCGAGAGGTGTCACCGGGGAGCTGTTTTTT. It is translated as CASSDWQGARGVTGELFF.

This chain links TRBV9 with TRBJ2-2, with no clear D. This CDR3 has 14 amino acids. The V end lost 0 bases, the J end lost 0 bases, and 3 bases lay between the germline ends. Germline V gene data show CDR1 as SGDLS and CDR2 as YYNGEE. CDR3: CASSVVSNTGELFF. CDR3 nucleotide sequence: TGTGCCAGCAGCGTAGTATCGAACACCGGGGAGCTGTTTTTT.

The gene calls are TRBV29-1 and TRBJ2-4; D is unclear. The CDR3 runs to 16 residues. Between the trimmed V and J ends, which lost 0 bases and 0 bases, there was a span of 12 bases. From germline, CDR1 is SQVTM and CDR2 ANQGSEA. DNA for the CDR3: TGCAGCGTTGAAGATCTGCAGGACCCAGCCAAAAACATTCAGTACTTC. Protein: CSVEDLQDPAKNIQYF.

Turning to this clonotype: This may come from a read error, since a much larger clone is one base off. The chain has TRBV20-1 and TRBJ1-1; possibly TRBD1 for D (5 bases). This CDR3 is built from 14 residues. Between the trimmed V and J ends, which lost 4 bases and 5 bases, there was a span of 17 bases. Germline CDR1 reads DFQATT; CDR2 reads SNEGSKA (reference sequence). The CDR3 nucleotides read TGCAGTGCTATCGGGGGGGGAGGAAGTACTGAAGCTTTCTTT. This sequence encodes CSAIGGGGSTEAFF.

In DNA, the CDR3 is TGCAGCGTTGGGGCGGGGGGGCCAGAGACCCAGTACTTC. Translated: CSVGAGGPETQYF. The chain uses TRBV29-1 and TRBJ2-5, with 9 nucleotides matching TRBD2. The CDR3 runs 13 residues. V lost 4 bases to trimming and J lost 4 bases; unmatched junction nucleotides: 4. Germline V gene lookup returns CDR1 SQVTM and CDR2 ANQGSEA.

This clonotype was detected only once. CDR3: CASSSTGGRHTEAFF. CDR3 bases: TGCGCCAGCAGCTCGACAGGGGGCCGGCACACTGAAGCTTTCTTT. The chain links TRBV5-1 to TRBJ1-1, with 10 bases lining up with TRBD1. Germline loops: CDR1 SGHRS, CDR2 YFSETQ. With V trimmed by 3 bases and J by 3 bases, 5 bases remained unmatched. This CDR3 comprises 15 residues. Based on the CDR3 plus reference TRBV5-1 and TRBJ1-1, the full variable domain is KAGVTQTPRYLIKTRGQQVTLSCSPISGHRSVSWYQQTPGQGLQFLFEYFSETQRNKGNFPGRFSGRQFSNSRSEMNVSTLELGDSALYLCASSSTGGRHTEAFFGQGTRLTVV.

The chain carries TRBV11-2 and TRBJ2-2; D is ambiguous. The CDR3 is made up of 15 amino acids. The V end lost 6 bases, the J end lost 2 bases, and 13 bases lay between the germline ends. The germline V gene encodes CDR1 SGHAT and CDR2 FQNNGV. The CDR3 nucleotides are TGTGCCAGCAGTTCTCGGACGGAAAACACCGGGGAGCTGTTTTTT. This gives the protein CASSSRTENTGELFF.

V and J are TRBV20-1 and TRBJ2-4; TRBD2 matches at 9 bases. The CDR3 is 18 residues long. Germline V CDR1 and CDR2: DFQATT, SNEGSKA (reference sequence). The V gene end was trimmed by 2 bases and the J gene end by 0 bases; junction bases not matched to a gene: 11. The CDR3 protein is CSARSTTSGDLAKNIQYF. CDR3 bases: TGCAGTGCTAGATCGACGACTAGCGGAGATTTAGCCAAAAACATTCAGTACTTC.

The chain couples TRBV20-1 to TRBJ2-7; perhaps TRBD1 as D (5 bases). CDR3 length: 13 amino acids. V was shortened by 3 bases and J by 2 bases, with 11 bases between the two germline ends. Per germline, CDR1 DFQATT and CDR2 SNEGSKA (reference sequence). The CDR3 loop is CSASSQVTYEQYF. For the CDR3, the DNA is TGCAGTGCTAGTTCACAGGTTACCTACGAGCAGTACTTC.

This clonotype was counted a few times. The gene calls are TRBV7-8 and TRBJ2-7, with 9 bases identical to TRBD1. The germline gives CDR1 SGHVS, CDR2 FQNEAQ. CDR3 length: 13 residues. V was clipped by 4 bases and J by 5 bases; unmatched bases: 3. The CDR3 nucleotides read TGTGCCAGCAGCTGGACAGGGGATAACGAGCAGTACTTC. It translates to CASSWTGDNEQYF.

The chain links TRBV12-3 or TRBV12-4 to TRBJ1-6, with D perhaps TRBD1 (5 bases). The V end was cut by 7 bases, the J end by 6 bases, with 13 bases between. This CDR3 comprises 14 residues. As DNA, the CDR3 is TGTGCCAGCAAACCGGGACTGATTAATTCACCCCTCCACTTT. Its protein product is CASKPGLINSPLHF.

CDR3 loop: CSVEGRSTDTQYF. CDR3 nucleotides: TGCAGCGTTGAGGGCAGGAGCACAGATACGCAGTATTTT. The J gene is TRBJ2-3, the V gene TRBV29-1, with no clear D. CDR1 is SQVTM and CDR2 is ANQGSEA in the germline V gene. This CDR3 spans 13 amino acids. V gave up 3 bases and J gave up 0 bases, with 7 bases separating them.

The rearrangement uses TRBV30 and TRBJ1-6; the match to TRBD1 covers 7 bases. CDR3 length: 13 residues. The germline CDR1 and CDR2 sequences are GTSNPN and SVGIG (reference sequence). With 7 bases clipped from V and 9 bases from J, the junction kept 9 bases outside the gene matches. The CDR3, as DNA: TGTGCCTCCCAGGGGGACAACTCTTCACCCCTCCACTTT. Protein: CASQGDNSSPLHF.

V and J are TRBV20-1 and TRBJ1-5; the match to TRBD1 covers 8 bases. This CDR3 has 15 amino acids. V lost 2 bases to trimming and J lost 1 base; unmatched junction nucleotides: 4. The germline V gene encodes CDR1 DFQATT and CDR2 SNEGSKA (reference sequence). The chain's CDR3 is CSARPPGGSNQPQHF. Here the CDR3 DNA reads TGCAGTGCTAGACCCCCAGGGGGCAGCAATCAGCCCCAGCATTTT.

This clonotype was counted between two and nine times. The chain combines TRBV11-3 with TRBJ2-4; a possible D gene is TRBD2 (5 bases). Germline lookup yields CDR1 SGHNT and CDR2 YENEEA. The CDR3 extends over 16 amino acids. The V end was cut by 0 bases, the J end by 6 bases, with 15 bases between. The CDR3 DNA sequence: TGTGCCAGCAGCTTAGATCATCTCTCCGAGGGAAACATTCAGTACTTC. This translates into CASSLDHLSEGNIQYF. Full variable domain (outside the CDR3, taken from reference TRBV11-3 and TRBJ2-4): EAGVVQSPRYKIIEKKQPVAFWCNPISGHNTLYWYLQNLGQGPELLIRYENEEAVDDSQLPKDRFSAERLKGVDSTLKIQPAELGDSAVYLCASSLDHLSEGNIQYFGAGTRLSVL.